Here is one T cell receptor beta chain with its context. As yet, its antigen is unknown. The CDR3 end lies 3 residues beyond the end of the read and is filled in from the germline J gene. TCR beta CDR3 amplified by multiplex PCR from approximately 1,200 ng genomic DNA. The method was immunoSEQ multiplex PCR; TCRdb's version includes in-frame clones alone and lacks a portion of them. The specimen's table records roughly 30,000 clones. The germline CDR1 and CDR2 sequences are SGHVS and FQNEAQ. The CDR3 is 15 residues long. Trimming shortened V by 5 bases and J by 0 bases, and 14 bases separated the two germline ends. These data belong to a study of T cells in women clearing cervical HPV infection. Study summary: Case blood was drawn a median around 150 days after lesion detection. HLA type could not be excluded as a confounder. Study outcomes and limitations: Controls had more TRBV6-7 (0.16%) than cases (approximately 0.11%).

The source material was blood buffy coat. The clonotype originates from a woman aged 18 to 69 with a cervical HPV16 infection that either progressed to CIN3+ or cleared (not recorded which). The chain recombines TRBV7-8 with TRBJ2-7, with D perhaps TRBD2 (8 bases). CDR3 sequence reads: CASSREGASSYEQYF. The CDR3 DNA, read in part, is TGTGCCAGCAGCCGGGAGGGGGCGAGCTCCTACGAG.